This T cell receptor beta chain was captured in a study of shared clonotypes between healthy human individuals. This clone was found once. The table came from immunoSEQ multiplex PCR; TCRdb's copy has only in-frame clones and leaves some out. The table lists roughly 770,000 clones, approximately 97% of them singletons. Naive CD8 cells were CD45RO-negative, positively selected for CCR7, excluding terminally differentiated effector memory CD45RA+ cells. This sequence originates from a man aged 25-45 years in good health. The material sequenced was naive CD8+ T cells sorted from blood.

The CDR3 DNA is TGCGCCAGCAGTGAGGGTGGTACTGAAGCTTTCTTT. It encodes CASSEGGTEAFF. V usage is TRBV10-1 and J usage is TRBJ1-1, with D uncertain. Germline V gives CDR1 WNHNN, CDR2 SYGVQD (reference sequence). The germline V and J ends were trimmed by 2 bases and 5 bases, with 6 bases remaining between them. This CDR3 contains 12 residues.